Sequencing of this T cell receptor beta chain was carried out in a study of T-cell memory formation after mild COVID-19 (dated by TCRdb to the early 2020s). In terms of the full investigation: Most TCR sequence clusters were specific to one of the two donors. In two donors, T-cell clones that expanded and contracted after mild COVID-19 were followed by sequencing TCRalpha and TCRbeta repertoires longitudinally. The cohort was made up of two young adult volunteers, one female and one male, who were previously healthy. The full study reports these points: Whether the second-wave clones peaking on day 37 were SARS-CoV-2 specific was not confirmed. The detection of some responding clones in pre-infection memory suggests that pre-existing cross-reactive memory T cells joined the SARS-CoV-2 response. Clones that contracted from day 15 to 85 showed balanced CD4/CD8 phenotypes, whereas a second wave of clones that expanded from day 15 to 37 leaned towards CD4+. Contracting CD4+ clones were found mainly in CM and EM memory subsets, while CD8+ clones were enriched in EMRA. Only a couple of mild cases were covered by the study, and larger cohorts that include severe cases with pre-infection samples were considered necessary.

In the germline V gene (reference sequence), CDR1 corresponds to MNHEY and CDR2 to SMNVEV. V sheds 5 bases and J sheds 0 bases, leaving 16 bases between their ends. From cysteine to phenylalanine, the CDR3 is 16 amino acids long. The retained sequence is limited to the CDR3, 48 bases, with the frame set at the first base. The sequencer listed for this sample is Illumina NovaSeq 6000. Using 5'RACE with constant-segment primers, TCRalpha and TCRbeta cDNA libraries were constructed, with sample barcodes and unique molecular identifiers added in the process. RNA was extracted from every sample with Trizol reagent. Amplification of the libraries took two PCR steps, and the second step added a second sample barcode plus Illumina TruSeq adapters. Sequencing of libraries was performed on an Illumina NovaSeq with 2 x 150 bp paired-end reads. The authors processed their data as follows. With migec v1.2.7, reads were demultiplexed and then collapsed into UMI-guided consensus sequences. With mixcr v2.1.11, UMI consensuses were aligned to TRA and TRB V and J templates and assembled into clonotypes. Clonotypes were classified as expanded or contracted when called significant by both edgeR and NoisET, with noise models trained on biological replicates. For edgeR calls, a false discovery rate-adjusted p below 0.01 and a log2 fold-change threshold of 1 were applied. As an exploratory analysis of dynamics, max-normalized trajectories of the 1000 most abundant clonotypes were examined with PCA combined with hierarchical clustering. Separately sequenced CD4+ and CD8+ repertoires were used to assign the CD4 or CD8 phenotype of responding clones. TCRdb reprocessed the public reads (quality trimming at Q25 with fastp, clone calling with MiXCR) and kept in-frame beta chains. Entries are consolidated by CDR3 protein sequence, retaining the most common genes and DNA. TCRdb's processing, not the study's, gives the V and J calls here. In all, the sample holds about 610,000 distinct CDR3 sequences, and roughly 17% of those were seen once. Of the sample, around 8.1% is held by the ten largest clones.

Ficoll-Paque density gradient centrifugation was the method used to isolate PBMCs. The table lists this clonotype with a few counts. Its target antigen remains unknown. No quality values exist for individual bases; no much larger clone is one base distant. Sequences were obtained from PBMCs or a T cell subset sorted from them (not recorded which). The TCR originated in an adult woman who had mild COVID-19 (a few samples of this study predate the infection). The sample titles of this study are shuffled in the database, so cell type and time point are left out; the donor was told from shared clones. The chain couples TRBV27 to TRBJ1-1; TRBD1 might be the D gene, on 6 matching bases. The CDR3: CASSIHSTGLNTEAFF. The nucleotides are TGTGCCAGCAGTATACACTCGACAGGCTTGAACACTGAAGCTTTCTTT.